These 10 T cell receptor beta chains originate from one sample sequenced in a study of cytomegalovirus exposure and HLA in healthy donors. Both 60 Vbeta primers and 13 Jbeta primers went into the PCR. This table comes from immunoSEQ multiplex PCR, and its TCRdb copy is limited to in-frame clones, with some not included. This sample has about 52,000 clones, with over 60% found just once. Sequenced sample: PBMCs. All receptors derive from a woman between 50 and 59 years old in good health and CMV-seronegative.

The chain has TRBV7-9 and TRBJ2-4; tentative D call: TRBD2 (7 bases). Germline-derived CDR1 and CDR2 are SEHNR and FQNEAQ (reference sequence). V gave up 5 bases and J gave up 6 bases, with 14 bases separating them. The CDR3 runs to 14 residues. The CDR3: CASSLAGEGNIQYF. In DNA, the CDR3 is TGTGCCAGCAGCCTTGCAGGGGAGGGAAACATTCAGTACTTC.

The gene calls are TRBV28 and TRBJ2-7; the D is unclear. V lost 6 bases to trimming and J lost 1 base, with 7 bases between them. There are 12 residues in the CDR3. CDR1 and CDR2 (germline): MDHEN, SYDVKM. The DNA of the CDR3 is TGTGCCAGCAGCCAGGTTTCCTACGAGCAGTACTTC. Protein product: CASSQVSYEQYF.

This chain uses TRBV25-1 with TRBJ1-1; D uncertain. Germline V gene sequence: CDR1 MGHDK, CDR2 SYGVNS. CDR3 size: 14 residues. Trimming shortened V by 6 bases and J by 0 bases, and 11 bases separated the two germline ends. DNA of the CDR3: TGTGCCAGCAGCGCAGACGGGATGAACACTGAAGCTTTCTTT. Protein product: CASSADGMNTEAFF.

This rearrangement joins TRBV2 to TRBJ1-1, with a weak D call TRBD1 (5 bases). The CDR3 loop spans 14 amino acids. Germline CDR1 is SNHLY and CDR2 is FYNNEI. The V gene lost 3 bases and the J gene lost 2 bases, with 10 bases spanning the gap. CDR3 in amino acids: CASSEQGGNTEAFF. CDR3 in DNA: TGTGCCAGCAGTGAGCAGGGTGGAAACACTGAAGCTTTCTTT.

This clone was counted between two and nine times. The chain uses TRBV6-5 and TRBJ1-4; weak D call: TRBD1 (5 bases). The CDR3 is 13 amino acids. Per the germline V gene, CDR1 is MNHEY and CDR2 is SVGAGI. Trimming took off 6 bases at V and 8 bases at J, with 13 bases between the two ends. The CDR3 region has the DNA TGTGCCAGCAGCAGTTTTCGGGGGGAAAAACTGTTTTTT. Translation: CASSSFRGEKLFF.

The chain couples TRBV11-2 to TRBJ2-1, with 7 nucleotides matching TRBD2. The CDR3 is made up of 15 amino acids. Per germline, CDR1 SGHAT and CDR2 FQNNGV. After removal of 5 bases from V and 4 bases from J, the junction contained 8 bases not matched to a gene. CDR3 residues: CASSLADYLYNEQFF. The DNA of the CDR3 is TGTGCCAGCAGCCTAGCGGACTATTTATACAATGAGCAGTTCTTC.

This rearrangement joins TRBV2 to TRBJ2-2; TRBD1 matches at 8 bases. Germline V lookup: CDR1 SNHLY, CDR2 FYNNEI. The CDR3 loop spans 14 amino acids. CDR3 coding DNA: TGTGCAAGGACAGGGCTTGGGAACACCGGGGAGCTGTTTTTT. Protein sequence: CARTGLGNTGELFF. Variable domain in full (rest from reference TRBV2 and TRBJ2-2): EPEVTQTPSHQVTQMGQEVILRCVPISNHLYFYWYRQILGQKVEFLVSFYNNEISEKSEIFDDQFSVERPDGSNFTLKIRSTKLEDSAMYFCARTGLGNTGELFFGEGSRLTVL.

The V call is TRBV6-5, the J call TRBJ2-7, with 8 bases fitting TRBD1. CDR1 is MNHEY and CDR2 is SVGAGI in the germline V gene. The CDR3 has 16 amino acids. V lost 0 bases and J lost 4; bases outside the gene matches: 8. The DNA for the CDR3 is TGTGCCAGCAGTTACTCGCCCGACAGGGGAGAGTACGAGCAGTACTTC. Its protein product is CASSYSPDRGEYEQYF.

DNA for the CDR3: TGTGCCAGCAGTTACTTGGCCACCGGGGAGCTGTTTTTT. This sequence encodes CASSYLATGELFF. The chain employs TRBV6-5 and TRBJ2-2; D is unresolved. This CDR3 contains 13 residues. In germline, CDR1 is MNHEY, CDR2 SVGAGI. The ends were cut back, 1 base at V and 4 bases at J, with 4 bases in the middle.

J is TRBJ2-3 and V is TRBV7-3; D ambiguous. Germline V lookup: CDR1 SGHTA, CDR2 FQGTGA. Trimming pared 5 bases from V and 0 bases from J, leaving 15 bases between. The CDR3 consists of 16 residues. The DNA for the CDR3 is TGTGCCAGCAGCCCCCATCCCGGAGCGAGCACAGATACGCAGTATTTT. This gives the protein CASSPHPGASTDTQYF.